The clone carrying this T cell receptor beta chain was counted between two and nine times. Its antigen is not known. The record originates from a study of CD8+ T cells in alopecia areata. Study findings and constraints: Scalp sequencing captures resident alphabeta T cells of normal skin too.

Following RNA extraction, reverse transcription yielded cDNA that acted as the sequencing template. Clones were sequenced by immunoSEQ multiplex PCR, and TCRdb holds only the in-frame ones, with some missing. The sample has some 82,000 clones, roughly 51% seen once. Trimming shortened V by 7 bases and J by 4 bases, and 7 bases separated the two germline ends. Germline V CDR1 and CDR2: SQVTM, ANQGSEA. The CDR3 totals 10 residues. The specimen sequenced was NKG2D-high CD8+ T cells sorted from blood. The chain couples TRBV29-1 to TRBJ1-1; D is uncertain. The TCR was taken from a human donor with alopecia areata. CDR3 in amino acids: CSAWSTEAFF. The CDR3 nucleotides are TGCAGCGCATGGTCCACTGAAGCTTTCTTT.